The 5 T cell receptor beta chains in this list originate from one sample, sequenced in a study of blood T cell dynamics during melanoma immunotherapy. Time point indicated: week 3, after first cycle of checkpoint inhibitor. TCRdb's table, derived via immunoSEQ multiplex PCR, lists solely in-frame clones and lacks some. The sample lists around 15,000 clones, 80% to 95% occurring once. This sample comprised blood, obtained from a patient treated with checkpoint blockade. The receptors stem from a human donor with melanoma.

The chain employs TRBV10-3 and TRBJ1-1; D perhaps matches TRBD1 (6 bases). The CDR3 totals 11 residues. V was pared by 7 bases and J by 8 bases, with 11 bases between. Germline V gives CDR1 ENHRY, CDR2 SYGVKD. CDR3 protein: CAIKGEGEAFF. For the CDR3, the DNA is TGTGCCATCAAGGGGGAGGGGGAAGCTTTCTTT.

This chain uses TRBV5-4 with TRBJ2-3; 7 bases align to TRBD2. With V trimmed by 3 bases and J by 4 bases, 5 bases remained unmatched. Looked up from germline, CDR1 is SGHNT and CDR2 is YYREEE (reference sequence). This CDR3 has 14 amino acids. The CDR3 loop is CASSSRLAADTQYF. DNA of the CDR3: TGTGCCAGCAGCTCCCGACTAGCTGCAGATACGCAGTATTTT.

The CDR3 DNA reads as TGTGCCAGCAGTTACAGTAAGCGGGGGGAGACCCAGTACTTC. It encodes CASSYSKRGETQYF. This chain uses TRBV6-6 with TRBJ2-5; TRBD2 matches 8 bases. The trim removed 2 bases at V and 5 bases at J, leaving 4 bases unmatched. This CDR3 is 14 amino acids long. Germline V gene sequence: CDR1 MNHNY, CDR2 SVGAGI (reference sequence).

V gene TRBV5-1 combines with J gene TRBJ2-4, with 11 bases that match TRBD1. V lost 4 bases, J lost 3 bases, and 6 bases stayed unmatched. The CDR3 has 16 residues. CDR1 and CDR2 (germline): SGHRS, YFSETQ. The chain's CDR3 is CASSTGQGAGKNIQYF. Here the CDR3 DNA reads TGCGCCAGCAGCACAGGACAGGGGGCGGGCAAAAACATTCAGTACTTC.

The gene calls are TRBV19 and TRBJ2-3, with D tentatively TRBD2 (7 bases). The CDR3 totals 18 residues. Per germline, CDR1 LNHDA and CDR2 SQIVND (reference sequence). The V and J ends lost 2 bases and 0 bases respectively, with 18 bases between them. As DNA, the CDR3 is TGTGCCAGTAGTATATCAGCCCCTGGCGGGGGCAGCACAGATACGCAGTATTTT. Translated: CASSISAPGGGSTDTQYF.